These T cell receptor beta chains were read from a single sample in a study of high-grade serous ovarian cancer treatment subgroups. Generated by immunoSEQ multiplex PCR, the TCRdb table keeps only in-frame clones and is missing some. The sample gives about 10,000 clones, 68% of which show up once; about 4% is in the top ten. The sequencing input was tumor tissue. The receptor set was obtained from a human donor with high-grade serous ovarian cancer. Both conserved end residues are part of each CDR3. The D gene is left open where the match is weak. Clone size is stated in some rows and not others, as once, few, many or a class when expanded.

v_call: TRBV9; j_call: TRBJ2-2; clone_size: once; d_call: NA; cdr3_aa: CASSQRDTGELFF; cdr3_nt: TGTGCCAGCAGCCAGCGGGACACCGGGGAGCTGTTTTTT
v_call: TRBV11-2; j_call: TRBJ1-3; clone_size: NA; d_call: NA; cdr3_aa: CASSLGGYGGISGNTIYF; cdr3_nt: TGTGCCAGCAGCTTAGGCGGATACGGTGGAATCTCTGGAAACACCATATATTTT
v_call: TRBV27; j_call: TRBJ2-7; clone_size: NA; d_call: NA; cdr3_aa: CASRTSYEQYF; cdr3_nt: TGTGCCAGCAGGACCAGCTACGAGCAGTACTTC
v_call: TRBV11-3; j_call: TRBJ1-1; clone_size: NA; d_call: NA; cdr3_aa: CASSFGTEAFF; cdr3_nt: TGTGCCAGCAGCTTCGGGACTGAAGCTTTCTTT
v_call: TRBV6-6; j_call: TRBJ2-7; clone_size: few; d_call: TRBD1; cdr3_aa: CASRRQGSDEQYF; cdr3_nt: TGTGCCAGCAGAAGACAGGGGTCCGACGAGCAGTACTTC
v_call: TRBV16; j_call: TRBJ2-1; clone_size: medium-sized; d_call: TRBD2; cdr3_aa: CASSQSSGTSGRARSYNEQFF; cdr3_nt: TGTGCCAGCAGCCAATCCTCCGGGACTAGCGGGAGGGCCAGGTCCTACAATGAGCAGTTCTTC
v_call: TRBV6-5; j_call: TRBJ2-1; clone_size: NA; d_call: NA; cdr3_aa: CASSRQGSYNEQFF; cdr3_nt: TGTGCCAGCAGTAGGCAGGGGTCCTACAATGAGCAGTTCTTC
v_call: TRBV5-6; j_call: TRBJ2-7; clone_size: NA; d_call: NA; cdr3_aa: CASSLTWVSPYYEQYF; cdr3_nt: TGTGCCAGCAGCTTGACGTGGGTCAGCCCTTACTACGAGCAGTACTTC
v_call: TRBV7-9; j_call: TRBJ2-1; clone_size: NA; d_call: NA; cdr3_aa: CASSLAMENGEQFF; cdr3_nt: TGTGCCAGCAGCTTAGCGATGGAGAACGGTGAGCAGTTCTTC
v_call: TRBV7-2; j_call: TRBJ2-5; clone_size: NA; d_call: NA; cdr3_aa: CASSPLPGRSGQYF; cdr3_nt: TGTGCCAGCAGCCCTCTCCCGGGCCGCTCGGGGCAGTACTTC
v_call: TRBV7-3; j_call: TRBJ2-3; clone_size: NA; d_call: NA; cdr3_aa: CASSSGASTDTQYF; cdr3_nt: TGTGCCAGCAGCTCAGGCGCTAGTACGGATACGCAGTATTTT
v_call: TRBV5-4; j_call: TRBJ1-2; clone_size: NA; d_call: NA; cdr3_aa: CASSLVGTGFNYGYTF; cdr3_nt: TGTGCCAGCAGCTTGGTTGGGACGGGATTTAACTATGGCTACACCTTC
v_call: TRBV4-2; j_call: TRBJ2-3; clone_size: NA; d_call: NA; cdr3_aa: CASSQSRRGGADTQYF; cdr3_nt: TGTGCCAGCAGCCAATCTAGAAGGGGGGGCGCAGATACGCAGTATTTT
v_call: TRBV7-2; j_call: TRBJ2-7; clone_size: once; d_call: NA; cdr3_aa: CASSLDRGTEQYF; cdr3_nt: TGTGCCAGCAGCTTAGACCGGGGGACCGAGCAGTACTTC
v_call: TRBV19; j_call: TRBJ2-5; clone_size: NA; d_call: NA; cdr3_aa: CASSTSEETQYF; cdr3_nt: TGTGCCAGTAGTACGTCCGAAGAGACCCAGTACTTC
v_call: TRBV6-5; j_call: TRBJ2-7; clone_size: once; d_call: NA; cdr3_aa: CASSYYFRGSYEQYF; cdr3_nt: TGTGCCAGCAGTTATTACTTTAGGGGGTCCTACGAGCAGTACTTC
v_call: TRBV7-4; j_call: TRBJ2-7; clone_size: NA; d_call: NA; cdr3_aa: CASSLGKPHEQYF; cdr3_nt: TGTGCCAGCAGCTTAGGTAAGCCCCACGAGCAGTACTTC
v_call: TRBV13; j_call: TRBJ2-7; clone_size: NA; d_call: NA; cdr3_aa: CASSLVGGPLEQYF; cdr3_nt: TGTGCCAGCAGCTTAGTTGGAGGGCCCCTCGAGCAGTACTTC
v_call: TRBV30; j_call: TRBJ1-4; clone_size: NA; d_call: TRBD1; cdr3_aa: CAWRVGWTQGSGEKLFF; cdr3_nt: TGTGCCTGGAGAGTGGGCTGGACACAGGGGTCTGGCGAAAAACTGTTTTTT
v_call: TRBV15; j_call: TRBJ2-3; clone_size: NA; d_call: NA; cdr3_aa: CATSRDPRDTQYF; cdr3_nt: TGTGCCACCAGCAGAGACCCCCGGGATACGCAGTATTTT
v_call: TRBV11-3; j_call: TRBJ2-7; clone_size: NA; d_call: NA; cdr3_aa: CASSLTPSYEQYF; cdr3_nt: TGTGCCAGCAGCCTCACCCCTTCCTACGAGCAGTACTTC
v_call: TRBV4-1; j_call: TRBJ1-6; clone_size: NA; d_call: TRBD1; cdr3_aa: CASSQEDRGNNSPLHF; cdr3_nt: TGCGCCAGCAGCCAAGAAGACAGGGGGAATAATTCACCCCTCCACTTT